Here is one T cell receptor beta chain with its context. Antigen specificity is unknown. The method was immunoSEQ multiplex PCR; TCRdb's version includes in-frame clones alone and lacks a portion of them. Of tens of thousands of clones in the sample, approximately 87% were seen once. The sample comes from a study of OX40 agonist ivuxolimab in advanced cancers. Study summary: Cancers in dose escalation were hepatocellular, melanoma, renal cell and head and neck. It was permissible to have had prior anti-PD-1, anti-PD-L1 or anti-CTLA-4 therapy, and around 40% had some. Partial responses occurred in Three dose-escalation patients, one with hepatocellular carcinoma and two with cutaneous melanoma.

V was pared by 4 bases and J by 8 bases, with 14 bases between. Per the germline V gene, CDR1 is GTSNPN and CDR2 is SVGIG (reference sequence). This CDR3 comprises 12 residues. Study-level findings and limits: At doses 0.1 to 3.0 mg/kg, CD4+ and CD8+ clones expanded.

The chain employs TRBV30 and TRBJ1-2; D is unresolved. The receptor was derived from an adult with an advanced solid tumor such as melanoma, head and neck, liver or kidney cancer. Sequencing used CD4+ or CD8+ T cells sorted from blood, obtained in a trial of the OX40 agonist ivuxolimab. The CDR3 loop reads CAWTRAQEGYTF. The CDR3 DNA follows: TGTGCCTGGACCCGGGCCCAAGAAGGCTACACCTTC.